This T cell receptor beta chain was identified during a study of shared clonotypes between healthy human individuals. Looking at the study overall: The plates for each donor numbered three CD4 naive, three CD4 memory, two CD8 naive and one CD8 memory. Whole-study results and caveats: Rarefaction indicated that sorted-subset sequencing remained incomplete although depth was large.

An assay was performed, and its level was deep. The repertoire was sequenced with immunoSEQ multiplex PCR; TCRdb's copy has only in-frame clones and lacks some. The sample has hundreds of thousands of clones; 90% to 98% are singletons. Turning to this clone: Antigen specificity is unknown.

CDR3 size: 16 residues. CDR1 is MDHEN and CDR2 is SYDVKM in the germline V gene. V was cut by 6 bases and J by 0 bases, with 18 bases left in between. Naive CD8 populations comprised CD45RO-negative cells positively selected for CCR7, excluding terminally differentiated effector memory CD45RA+ cells. The study drew all its donors from Caucasian adults living in Nashville, Tennessee. This sequence was found in a man in his thirties or forties in good health. Sequencing was carried out using naive CD8+ T cells sorted from blood. The gene calls are TRBV28 and TRBJ2-7; tentative D call: TRBD2 (6 bases). The CDR3 DNA is TGTGCCAGCAGCCTGACCGGGACTCCTTTCTCCTACGAGCAGTACTTC. Its protein is CASSLTGTPFSYEQYF.